These 6 T cell receptor beta chains were all obtained from the same sample, sequenced in a study of beta chain features in type 1 diabetes listed by TCRdb under 2018. Receptors were amplified or captured by the immunoSEQ multiplex PCR assay. The entire isolated RNA was reverse transcribed using the High Capacity cDNA Reverse Transcription Kit, and thus expressed TCRB transcripts were sequenced. The table comes from immuneACCESS by way of TCRdb, which keeps in-frame sequences with V and J called. Part of the clones is missing from these tables; in studies checked, under half for an unresolved V gene and the rest for unknown reasons. This sample lists some 410,000 clones; roughly 10% were detected once. The top ten constitute about 0.045% of the sample. The specimen was naive CD4+ T cells from blood. What this sample's cell subset or site label stands for: true naive CD4+ T cells. The source is a woman aged 18-35 years in good health.

This sequence joins TRBV2 and TRBJ1-5, with 7 bases aligning to TRBD1. Looked up from germline, CDR1 is SNHLY and CDR2 is FYNNEI. V shed 8 bases, J shed 5 bases, and the junction held 6 bases outside the gene matches. The CDR3 is 13 residues long. CDR3 in amino acids: CASGRQGDQPQHF. CDR3 in DNA: TGTGCCAGCGGTCGGCAGGGGGATCAGCCCCAGCATTTT.

As for this clone: The same CDR3 is also encoded by other DNA sequences in this sample. The rearrangement uses TRBV7-3 and TRBJ2-1; D is perhaps TRBD1 (6 bases). Germline CDR1 and CDR2: SGHTA and FQGTGA. Between the trimmed V and J ends, which lost 1 base and 9 bases, there was a span of 7 bases. The CDR3 runs to 12 residues. CDR3 loop: CASSLRGGEQFF. The CDR3 region has the DNA TGTGCCAGCAGCTTAAGAGGGGGTGAGCAGTTCTTC.

This chain joins TRBV10-3 and TRBJ2-5; either TRBD1 or TRBD2 may fit D (5 bases each). The CDR3 has 14 residues. Germline V CDR1 and CDR2: ENHRY, SYGVKD. Trimming stripped 4 bases from V and 5 bases from J, with 14 bases between. CDR3 amino acids: CAISGSQGVETQYF. The CDR3 coding sequence is TGTGCCATCAGTGGGAGTCAGGGAGTGGAGACCCAGTACTTC.

This clone has a single count. CDR3 amino acids: CASSYPGTSPNEQFF. Here the CDR3 DNA reads TGTGCCAGCAGTTACCCTGGGACTAGCCCAAATGAGCAGTTCTTC. The genes are TRBV6-6 and TRBJ2-1; 9 bases are a match to TRBD2. The V gene end was trimmed by 2 bases and the J gene end by 7 bases; junction bases not matched to a gene: 6. The CDR3 is 15 residues long. Per germline, CDR1 MNHNY and CDR2 SVGAGI (reference sequence).

This clone was picked up a small number of times. V gene TRBV7-9 combines with J gene TRBJ2-5, with D possibly matching TRBD2 (6 bases). Looked up from germline, CDR1 is SEHNR and CDR2 is FQNEAQ (reference sequence). V was trimmed by 5 bases and J by 5 bases, leaving 9 bases between them. The CDR3 has 12 amino acids. The CDR3 loop reads CASSPLAETQYF. CDR3 nucleotide sequence: TGTGCCAGCAGCCCTCTAGCGGAGACCCAGTACTTC.

This chain links TRBV30 with TRBJ1-1; 11 nucleotides align to TRBD1. Trimming took 3 bases from V and 5 from J; bases not matched to a gene: 5. The CDR3 runs to 14 residues. From germline, CDR1 is GTSNPN and CDR2 SVGIG (reference sequence). CDR3 in amino acids: CAWRWDRGRTEAFF. Written as DNA, the CDR3 is TGTGCCTGGAGGTGGGACAGGGGGAGGACTGAAGCTTTCTTT.